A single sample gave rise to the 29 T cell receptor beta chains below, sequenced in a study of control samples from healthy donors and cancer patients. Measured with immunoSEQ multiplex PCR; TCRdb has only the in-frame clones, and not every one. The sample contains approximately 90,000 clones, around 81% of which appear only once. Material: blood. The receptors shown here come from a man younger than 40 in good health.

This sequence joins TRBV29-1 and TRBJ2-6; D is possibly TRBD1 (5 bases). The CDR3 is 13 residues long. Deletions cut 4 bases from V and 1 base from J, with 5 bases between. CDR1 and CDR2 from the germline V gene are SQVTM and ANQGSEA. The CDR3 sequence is CSVGQSGANVLTF. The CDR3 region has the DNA TGCAGCGTTGGACAGTCTGGGGCCAACGTCCTGACTTTC.

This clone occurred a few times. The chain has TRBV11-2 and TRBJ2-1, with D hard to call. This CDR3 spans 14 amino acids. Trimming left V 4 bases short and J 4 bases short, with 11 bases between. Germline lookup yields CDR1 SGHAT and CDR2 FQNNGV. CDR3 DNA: TGTGCCAGCAGCTACGCCGGGCCATACAATGAGCAGTTCTTC. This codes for CASSYAGPYNEQFF.

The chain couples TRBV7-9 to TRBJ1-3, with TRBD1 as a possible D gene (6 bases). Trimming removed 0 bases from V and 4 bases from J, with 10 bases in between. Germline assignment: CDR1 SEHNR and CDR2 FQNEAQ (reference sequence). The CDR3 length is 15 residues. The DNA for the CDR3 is TGTGCCAGCAGCTTAGCTGGCAGGGGAGGAAACACCATATATTTT. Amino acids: CASSLAGRGGNTIYF.

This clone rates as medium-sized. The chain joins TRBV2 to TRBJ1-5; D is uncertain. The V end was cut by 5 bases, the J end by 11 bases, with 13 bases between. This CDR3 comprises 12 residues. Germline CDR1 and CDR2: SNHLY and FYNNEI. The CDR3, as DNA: TGTGCCAGCAGTTTCCGGCCCGAGGCCCAGCATTTT. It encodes CASSFRPEAQHF.

CDR3 amino acids: CASVQSATDMEQYF. CDR3 bases: TGTGCCAGCGTCCAGTCAGCCACCGATATGGAGCAGTACTTC. The rearrangement joins TRBV28 to TRBJ2-7, with D uncertain. V gave up 8 bases and J gave up 7 bases, with 21 bases separating them. Germline V gives CDR1 MDHEN, CDR2 SYDVKM. The CDR3 is made up of 14 amino acids.

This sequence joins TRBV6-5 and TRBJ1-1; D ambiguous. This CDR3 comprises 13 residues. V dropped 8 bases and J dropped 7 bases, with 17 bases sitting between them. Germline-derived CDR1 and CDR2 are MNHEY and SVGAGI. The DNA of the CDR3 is TGTGCCAGCGCACGTAATGAGCTACTTGAAGCTTTCTTT. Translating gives CASARNELLEAFF.

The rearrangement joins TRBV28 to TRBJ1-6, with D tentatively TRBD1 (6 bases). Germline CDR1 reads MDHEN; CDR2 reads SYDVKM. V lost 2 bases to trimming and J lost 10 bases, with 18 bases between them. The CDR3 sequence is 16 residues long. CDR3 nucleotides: TGTGCCAGCAGTTTAAGGCCAATACAGGGTGGCTCACCCCTCCACTTT. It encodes CASSLRPIQGGSPLHF. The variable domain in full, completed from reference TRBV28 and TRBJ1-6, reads DVKVTQSSRYLVKRTGEKVFLECVQDMDHENMFWYRQDPGLGLRLIYFSYDVKMKEKGDIPEGYSVSREKKERFSLILESASTNQTSMYLCASSLRPIQGGSPLHFGNGTRLTVT.

CDR3 loop: CASSFSVVTEAFF. Written as DNA, the CDR3 is TGCGCCAGCAGTTTTAGTGTTGTCACTGAAGCTTTCTTT. The chain couples TRBV10-2 to TRBJ1-1, with no clear D. V gave up 5 bases and J gave up 4 bases, with 11 bases separating them. The CDR3 has 13 amino acids. Germline loops: CDR1 WSHSY, CDR2 SAAADI.

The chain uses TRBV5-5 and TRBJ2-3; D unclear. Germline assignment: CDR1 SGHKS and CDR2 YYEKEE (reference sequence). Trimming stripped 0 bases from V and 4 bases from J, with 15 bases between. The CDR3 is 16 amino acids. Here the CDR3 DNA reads TGTGCCAGCAGCTTGGCGCACACCAAACGGGCAGATACGCAGTATTTT. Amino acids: CASSLAHTKRADTQYF.

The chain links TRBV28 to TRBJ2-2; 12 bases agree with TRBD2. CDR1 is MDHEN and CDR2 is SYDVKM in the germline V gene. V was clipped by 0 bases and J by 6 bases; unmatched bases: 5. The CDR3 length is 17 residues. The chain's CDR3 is CASSLWSLAGGPGELFF. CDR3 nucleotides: TGTGCCAGCAGTTTATGGAGCCTAGCGGGGGGGCCCGGGGAGCTGTTTTTT. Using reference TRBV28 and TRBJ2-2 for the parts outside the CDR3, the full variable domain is DVKVTQSSRYLVKRTGEKVFLECVQDMDHENMFWYRQDPGLGLRLIYFSYDVKMKEKGDIPEGYSVSREKKERFSLILESASTNQTSMYLCASSLWSLAGGPGELFFGEGSRLTVL.

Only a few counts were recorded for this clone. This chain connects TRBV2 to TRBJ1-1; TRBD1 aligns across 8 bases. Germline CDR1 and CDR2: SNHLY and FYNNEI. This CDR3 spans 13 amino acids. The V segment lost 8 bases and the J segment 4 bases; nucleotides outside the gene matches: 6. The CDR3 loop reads CASPTGEGTEAFF. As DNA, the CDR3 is TGTGCCAGCCCGACAGGGGAGGGCACTGAAGCTTTCTTT.

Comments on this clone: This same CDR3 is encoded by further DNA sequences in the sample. The CDR3 reads CASSLDQSSYNSPLHF. The CDR3 DNA follows: TGCGCCAGCAGCCTGGATCAAAGCTCCTATAATTCACCCCTCCACTTT. This chain joins TRBV5-1 and TRBJ1-6, with no clear D. Germline CDR1 SGHRS, CDR2 YFSETQ. The ends were cut back, 4 bases at V and 0 bases at J, with 11 bases in the middle. This CDR3 spans 16 amino acids.

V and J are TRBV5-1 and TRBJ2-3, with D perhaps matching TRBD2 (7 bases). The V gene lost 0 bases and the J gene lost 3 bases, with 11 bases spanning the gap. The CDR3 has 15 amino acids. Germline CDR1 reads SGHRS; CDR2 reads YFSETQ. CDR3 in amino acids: CASSLVRGATDTQYF. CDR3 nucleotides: TGCGCCAGCAGCTTGGTACGGGGGGCTACAGATACGCAGTATTTT.

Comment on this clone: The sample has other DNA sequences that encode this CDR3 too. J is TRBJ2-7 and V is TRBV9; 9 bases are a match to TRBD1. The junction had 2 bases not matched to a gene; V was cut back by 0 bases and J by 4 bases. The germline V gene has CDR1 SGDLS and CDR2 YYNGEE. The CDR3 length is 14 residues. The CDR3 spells CASSVGTGAYEQYF. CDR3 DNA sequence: TGTGCCAGCAGCGTAGGGACAGGGGCTTACGAGCAGTACTTC.

DNA for the CDR3: TGTGCCAGCAGTTTTGGGGGCGTTAGAGCAAATTCACCCCTCCACTTT. This sequence encodes CASSFGGVRANSPLHF. The chain has TRBV6-5 and TRBJ1-6, with D maybe TRBD1 (6 bases). Trimming removed 4 bases at V and 7 bases at J, with 17 bases between. This CDR3 has 16 amino acids. Germline V gene data show CDR1 as MNHEY and CDR2 as SVGAGI.

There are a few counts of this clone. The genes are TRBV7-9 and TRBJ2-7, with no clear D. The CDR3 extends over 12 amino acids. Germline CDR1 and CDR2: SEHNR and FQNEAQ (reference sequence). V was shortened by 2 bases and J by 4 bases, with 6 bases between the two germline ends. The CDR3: CASSLRAYEQYF. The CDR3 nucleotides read TGTGCCAGCAGCTTACGAGCTTACGAGCAGTACTTC.

The CDR3 is CASTIDRGGYGYTF. In nucleotides, the CDR3 is TGTGCCAGTACCATCGACAGGGGCGGTTATGGCTACACCTTC. The V and J genes are TRBV19 and TRBJ1-2; TRBD1 agrees at 8 bases. The trim removed 7 bases at V and 5 bases at J, leaving 9 bases unmatched. The CDR3 totals 14 residues. From germline, CDR1 is LNHDA and CDR2 SQIVND (reference sequence).

DNA of the CDR3: TGTGCCAGCAGCCGGAAAGATGCCGACTTCGTTGAAGCTTTCTTT. Translated, it gives CASSRKDADFVEAFF. The chain combines TRBV5-4 with TRBJ1-1; D is ambiguous. The germline V and J ends were trimmed by 4 bases and 7 bases, with 20 bases remaining between them. CDR1 SGHNT and CDR2 YYREEE come from the germline V gene (reference sequence). This CDR3 contains 15 residues.

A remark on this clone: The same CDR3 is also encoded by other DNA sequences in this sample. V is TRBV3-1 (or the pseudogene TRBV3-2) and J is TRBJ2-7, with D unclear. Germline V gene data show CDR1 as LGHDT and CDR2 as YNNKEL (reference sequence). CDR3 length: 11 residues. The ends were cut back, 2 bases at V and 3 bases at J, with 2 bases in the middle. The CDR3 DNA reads TGTGCCAGCAGCCAAAACTACGAGCAGTACTTC. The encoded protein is CASSQNYEQYF.

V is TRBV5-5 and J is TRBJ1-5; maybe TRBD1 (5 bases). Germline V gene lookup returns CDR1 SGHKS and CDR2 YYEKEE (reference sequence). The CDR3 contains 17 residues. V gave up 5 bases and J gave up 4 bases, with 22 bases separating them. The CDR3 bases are TGTGCCAGCAGATCTGGGGCCCCCGGGCGAGGGAATCAGCCCCAGCATTTT. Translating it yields CASRSGAPGRGNQPQHF. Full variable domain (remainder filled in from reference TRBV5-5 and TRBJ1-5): DAGVTQSPTHLIKTRGQQVTLRCSPISGHKSVSWYQQVLGQGPQFIFQYYEKEERGRGNFPDRFSARQFPNYSSELNVNALLLGDSALYLCASRSGAPGRGNQPQHFGDGTRLSIL.

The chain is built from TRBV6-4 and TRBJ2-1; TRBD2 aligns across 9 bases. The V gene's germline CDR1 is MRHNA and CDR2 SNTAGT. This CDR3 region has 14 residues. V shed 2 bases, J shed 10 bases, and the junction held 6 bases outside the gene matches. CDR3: CASSDGGGAGEQFF. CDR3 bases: TGTGCCAGCAGTGACGGCGGGGGGGCCGGGGAGCAGTTCTTC.

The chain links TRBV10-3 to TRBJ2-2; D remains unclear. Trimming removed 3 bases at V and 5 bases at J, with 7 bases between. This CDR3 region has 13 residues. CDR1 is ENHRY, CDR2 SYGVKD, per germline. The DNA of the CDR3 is TGTGCCATCAGTGACATGGATACCGGGGAGCTGTTTTTT. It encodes CAISDMDTGELFF.

CDR3 bases: TGTGCCAGCAGCTGGACGGGAGGGAATGAGCAGTTCTTC. This codes for CASSWTGGNEQFF. V usage is TRBV9 and J usage is TRBJ2-1; the match to TRBD2 covers 8 bases. The CDR3 runs to 13 residues. From germline, CDR1 is SGDLS and CDR2 YYNGEE. V gave up 4 bases and J gave up 7 bases; unmatched junction bases: 4.

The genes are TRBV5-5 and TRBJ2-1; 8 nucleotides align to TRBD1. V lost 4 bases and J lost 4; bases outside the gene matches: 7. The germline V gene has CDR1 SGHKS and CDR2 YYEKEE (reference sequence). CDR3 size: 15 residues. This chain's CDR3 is CASSPDRGTYNEQFF. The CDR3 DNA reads TGTGCCAGCAGCCCCGACAGGGGTACTTACAATGAGCAGTTCTTC.

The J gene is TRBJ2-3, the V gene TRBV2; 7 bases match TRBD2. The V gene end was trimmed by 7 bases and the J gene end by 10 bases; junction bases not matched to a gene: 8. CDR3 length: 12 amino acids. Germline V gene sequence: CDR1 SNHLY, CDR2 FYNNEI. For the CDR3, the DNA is TGTGCCAGCAAGTCGGGGGGAGCTGCGCAGTATTTT. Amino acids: CASKSGGAAQYF.

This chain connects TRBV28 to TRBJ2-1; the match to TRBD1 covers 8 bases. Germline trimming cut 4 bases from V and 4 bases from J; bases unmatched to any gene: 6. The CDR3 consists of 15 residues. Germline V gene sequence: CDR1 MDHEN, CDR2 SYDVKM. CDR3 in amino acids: CASSSTGTGYNEQFF. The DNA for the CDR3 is TGTGCCAGCAGTTCTACCGGGACAGGATACAATGAGCAGTTCTTC.

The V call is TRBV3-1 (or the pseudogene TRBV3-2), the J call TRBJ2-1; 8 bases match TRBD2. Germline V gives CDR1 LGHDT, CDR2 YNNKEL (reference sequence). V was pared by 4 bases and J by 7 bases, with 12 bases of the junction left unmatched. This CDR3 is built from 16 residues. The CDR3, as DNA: TGTGCCAGCAGCCCGGTCGGGGGGGGGCAGCTGAATGAGCAGTTCTTC. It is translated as CASSPVGGGQLNEQFF.

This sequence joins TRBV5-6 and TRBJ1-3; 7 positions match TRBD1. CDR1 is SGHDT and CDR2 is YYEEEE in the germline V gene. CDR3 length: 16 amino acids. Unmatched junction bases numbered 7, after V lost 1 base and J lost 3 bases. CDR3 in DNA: TGTGCCAGCAGCTTGATAAAGGGGGCGCGTGGAAACACCATATATTTT. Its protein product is CASSLIKGARGNTIYF.

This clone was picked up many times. CDR3 DNA: TGTGCCAGCCGACCAGGACAGGGGAGGGCCTACGAGCAGTACTTC. Translation: CASRPGQGRAYEQYF. The chain uses TRBV6-5 and TRBJ2-7, with 9 bases lining up with TRBD1. Losses at the gene ends were 8 bases for V and 2 bases for J; bases not matched to a gene: 10. CDR3 size: 15 residues. Germline V gene sequence: CDR1 MNHEY, CDR2 SVGAGI.